This is a list of T cell receptor beta chains from one sample in a study of cytomegalovirus exposure and HLA in healthy donors. Using immunoSEQ multiplex PCR, the repertoire was profiled, and TCRdb retains in-frame clones only, with some absent. The sample includes roughly 120,000 clones, 75% to 85% of them seen just once. The sample comprised PBMCs. All receptors derive from a man aged 25-45 years in good health and CMV-seronegative. Each CDR3 is given with its conserved first and last residue. D genes are given only for firm matches. Not every row has a clone size; where given, it reads once, few, many or a size class.

size	D	V	J	DNA	CDR3
few	.	TRBV6-5	TRBJ1-4	TGTGCCAGCAGTTCCGCAGGGGCCACTAATGAAAAACTGTTTTTT	CASSSAGATNEKLFF
.	.	TRBV7-2	TRBJ2-5	TGTGCCAGCACAATTTATCCTACAGGGTACTTGGGAGAGACCCAGTACTTC	CASTIYPTGYLGETQYF
.	.	TRBV28	TRBJ2-7	TGTGCCAGCAGTTCCCCTGGGGGCGTCACCTACGAGCAGTACTTC	CASSSPGGVTYEQYF
.	TRBD2	TRBV7-2	TRBJ2-7	TGTGCCAGCAGCTTAACTAGCGGGAGTTACGAGCAGTACTTC	CASSLTSGSYEQYF
once	.	TRBV30	TRBJ2-7	TGTGCCTGGAGGCAGGGTGGACCAACCTACGAGCAGTACTTC	CAWRQGGPTYEQYF
.	.	TRBV19	TRBJ1-1	TGTGCCAGTACCCCGGGGTGGGGTAAGAACACTGAAGCTTTCTTT	CASTPGWGKNTEAFF
few	.	TRBV4-1	TRBJ2-7	TGCGCCAGCAGCCAAAGGCCAGAGACGGGCGAGCAGTACTTC	CASSQRPETGEQYF
.	.	TRBV18	TRBJ1-4	TGTGCCAGCTCACCACCTTCCGCGGGTGGTGAAAAACTGTTTTTT	CASSPPSAGGEKLFF
.	.	TRBV10-1	TRBJ2-2	TGCGCCAGCAGTGAGTTCCTAGCGACTACGAACACCGGGGAGCTGTTTTTT	CASSEFLATTNTGELFF
.	.	TRBV10-3	TRBJ2-7	TGTGCCATCAGGAGCGCCGGGGGCGGGGGGCAGTACTTC	CAIRSAGGGGQYF
once	.	TRBV6-1	TRBJ1-3	TGCGCCAGCAGGGAGGGTGGTTTTGGAAACACCATATATTTT	CASREGGFGNTIYF
.	TRBD1	TRBV19	TRBJ2-5	TGTGCCAGTAGTTTTCAGGACAGGGGTGGAGAGACCCAGTACTTC	CASSFQDRGGETQYF
.	TRBD1	TRBV18	TRBJ1-1	TGTGCCAGCTCCCTGATGGACAGGGCGGGTGAAGCTTTCTTT	CASSLMDRAGEAFF
.	TRBD1	TRBV28	TRBJ2-7	TGTGCCAGCAGGGTCCCCGCCGGGACAGGGCTGTACGAGCAGTACTTC	CASRVPAGTGLYEQYF
.	.	TRBV10-1	TRBJ2-2	TGCGCCAGCAAGGCGGACACCGGGGAGCTGTTTTTT	CASKADTGELFF